This entry lists 20 T cell receptor beta chains sequenced from one sample in a study of blood T cell repertoires in COVID-19. Clones were sequenced by immunoSEQ multiplex PCR, and TCRdb holds only the in-frame ones, with some missing. This table holds 200,000 to 250,000 clones, about 85% found once. Material for sequencing was peripheral blood. The receptors were gathered from a middle-aged man who had recovered from COVID-19.

The V call is TRBV27, the J call TRBJ2-6; no clear D gene. V lost 3 bases to trimming and J lost 0 bases, with 6 bases between them. The germline gives CDR1 MNHEY, CDR2 SMNVEV (reference sequence). This CDR3 is 15 amino acids long. The CDR3 coding sequence is TGTGCCAGCAGTTTTCTTAGCTCTGGGGCCAACGTCCTGACTTTC. Its translation: CASSFLSSGANVLTF.

The V and J genes are TRBV6-5 and TRBJ2-1, with 9 bases that match TRBD1. V dropped 5 bases and J dropped 9; count of bases not matched to a gene: 5. Looked up from germline, CDR1 is MNHEY and CDR2 is SVGAGI. The CDR3 length is 13 residues. For the CDR3, the DNA is TGTGCCAGCAGTAAGGGACAGGGTCTTGAGCAGTTCTTC. Protein sequence: CASSKGQGLEQFF.

This clone was counted only a few times. The chain combines TRBV29-1 with TRBJ1-4; 11 positions agree with TRBD1. Per germline, CDR1 SQVTM and CDR2 ANQGSEA. With V trimmed by 5 bases and J by 9 bases, 5 bases remained unmatched. The CDR3 extends over 13 amino acids. The CDR3 loop reads CSVRTGGNQKLFF. The DNA for the CDR3 is TGCAGCGTTCGGACAGGGGGCAATCAAAAACTGTTTTTT.

The chain combines TRBV5-1 with TRBJ2-7; TRBD2 matches at 7 bases. Germline V CDR1 and CDR2: SGHRS, YFSETQ. This CDR3 is 14 amino acids long. Trimming took 5 bases from V and 2 from J; bases not matched to a gene: 7. The CDR3 spells CASRSPGGAYEQYF. For the CDR3, the DNA is TGCGCCAGCAGGTCTCCGGGAGGCGCCTACGAGCAGTACTTC.

This clone was detected ten times or more. This rearrangement joins TRBV28 to TRBJ2-7; 10 bases are shared with TRBD2. V lost 3 bases and J lost 3; bases outside the gene matches: 2. This CDR3 contains 14 residues. Germline V gene sequence: CDR1 MDHEN, CDR2 SYDVKM. CDR3 region: CASSFLAGVYEQYF. The DNA of the CDR3 is TGTGCCAGCAGTTTTCTAGCGGGAGTCTACGAGCAGTACTTC. Drawing the rest from reference TRBV28 and TRBJ2-7, the complete variable domain is DVKVTQSSRYLVKRTGEKVFLECVQDMDHENMFWYRQDPGLGLRLIYFSYDVKMKEKGDIPEGYSVSREKKERFSLILESASTNQTSMYLCASSFLAGVYEQYFGPGTRLTVT.

The chain couples TRBV13 to TRBJ2-7; 9 bases match TRBD2. J gave up 3 bases and V 1 base, and 10 bases lay outside the gene matches. Per the germline V gene, CDR1 is PRHDT and CDR2 is FYEKMQ (reference sequence). The CDR3 totals 17 residues. The CDR3 sequence is CASSLAMVGGRDYEQYF. In DNA, the CDR3 is TGTGCCAGCAGCTTAGCCATGGTCGGCGGGAGGGACTACGAGCAGTACTTC.

The chain joins TRBV4-1 to TRBJ2-7; D possibly corresponds to TRBD1 (6 bases). V was clipped by 5 bases and J by 3 bases, with 14 bases between them. Germline V lookup: CDR1 MGHRA, CDR2 YSYEKL. The CDR3 has 14 amino acids. This chain's CDR3 is CASSSITGNYEQYF. As DNA, the CDR3 is TGCGCCAGCAGCTCGATTACAGGGAACTACGAGCAGTACTTC.

This chain uses TRBV28 with TRBJ2-3, with TRBD2 identical over 8 bases. The V gene's germline CDR1 is MDHEN and CDR2 SYDVKM. J lost 4 bases, V lost 8 bases, and 26 bases had no gene match. The CDR3 runs to 20 residues. This CDR3 is CASQAPGGRHSAGEPDTQYF. The CDR3 DNA sequence: TGTGCCAGCCAGGCACCCGGGGGTCGTCATTCAGCGGGAGAGCCAGATACGCAGTATTTT.

The chain joins TRBV18 to TRBJ1-4, with unresolved D. Trimming left V 3 bases short and J 7 bases short, with 15 bases between. The CDR3 has 15 residues. Germline assignment: CDR1 KGHSH and CDR2 LQKENI. Here the CDR3 DNA reads TGTGCCAGCTCACCGCGGGCCCCGATGGGTGAAAAACTGTTTTTT. Translated, it gives CASSPRAPMGEKLFF.

Note on this clone: One end of the junction is discordant with germline, which a read error may explain. V and J are TRBV28 and TRBJ1-4, with 9 bases identical to TRBD1. The CDR3 has 15 amino acids. CDR1 and CDR2 from the germline V gene are MDHEN and SYDVKM. The CDR3 sequence is CTSSSRGQGWEKLFF. Written as DNA, the CDR3 is TGTACCAGCAGTTCCCGGGGACAGGGCTGGGAAAAACTGTTTTTT.

This clone was seen more than once but under ten times. V and J are TRBV11-2 and TRBJ1-6; the D is unclear. CDR1 and CDR2 (germline): SGHAT, FQNNGV. This CDR3 is 13 amino acids long. Trimming cost V 5 bases and J 8 bases, with 10 bases left between them. This chain's CDR3 is CASSRELYSPLHF. The CDR3 bases are TGTGCCAGCAGCCGCGAACTTTATTCACCCCTCCACTTT.

This rearrangement joins TRBV2 to TRBJ1-2, with no clear D. CDR3 length equals 13 residues. V gave up 4 bases and J gave up 7 bases, with 13 bases separating them. The germline gives CDR1 SNHLY, CDR2 FYNNEI. The CDR3 coding sequence is TGTGCCAGCAGTGGAGAGGGCCGAGGTGGCTACACCTTC. Encoded protein: CASSGEGRGGYTF.

V is TRBV5-1 and J is TRBJ1-2; tentative D call: TRBD1 (6 bases). Germline V gives CDR1 SGHRS, CDR2 YFSETQ. Deletions cut 4 bases from V and 8 bases from J, with 21 bases between. CDR3 length: 15 residues. Written as DNA, the CDR3 is TGCGCCAGCAGCCCCCAGACAGGCGGTGGGGGAGGCTACACCTTC. Encoded protein: CASSPQTGGGGGYTF.

The genes are TRBV19 and TRBJ1-5; D perhaps matches TRBD1 (6 bases). V was clipped by 2 bases and J by 2 bases, with 13 bases between them. This CDR3 has 16 residues. Germline V gene lookup returns CDR1 LNHDA and CDR2 SQIVND (reference sequence). CDR3 DNA sequence: TGTGCCAGTAGTATAAGCGACAGGACGCGCAATCAGCCCCAGCATTTT. Translation: CASSISDRTRNQPQHF.

V gene TRBV4-1 combines with J gene TRBJ1-3, with a weak D call TRBD1 (5 bases). The CDR3 extends over 16 amino acids. CDR1 MGHRA and CDR2 YSYEKL come from the germline V gene. V was trimmed by 4 bases and J by 0 bases, leaving 13 bases between them. CDR3 sequence (DNA): TGCGCCAGCAGCCTGATCAGGGTGGGCTCTGGAAACACCATATATTTT. Translating gives CASSLIRVGSGNTIYF.

The rearrangement links TRBV7-9 to TRBJ2-1; 8 bases agree with TRBD2. The trim removed 1 base at V and 6 bases at J, leaving 5 bases unmatched. The germline V gene encodes CDR1 SEHNR and CDR2 FQNEAQ (reference sequence). This CDR3 contains 15 residues. The CDR3 spells CASSLVLAGINEQFF. CDR3 nucleotide sequence: TGTGCCAGCAGCTTAGTGCTAGCGGGTATCAATGAGCAGTTCTTC.

The rearrangement links TRBV2 to TRBJ1-5; D is uncertain. Germline assignment: CDR1 SNHLY and CDR2 FYNNEI. The CDR3 totals 16 residues. The V end was cut by 0 bases, the J end by 3 bases, with 12 bases between. DNA of the CDR3: TGTGCCAGCAGTGAAGCTTTTGGGCAGATCAATCAGCCCCAGCATTTT. Protein product: CASSEAFGQINQPQHF.

The CDR3 loop reads CASSPRGGNTEAFF. CDR3 DNA sequence: TGCGCCAGCAGTCCTAGGGGAGGGAACACTGAAGCTTTCTTT. This chain connects TRBV10-2 to TRBJ1-1; tentative D call: TRBD1 (5 bases). Deletions cut 5 bases from V and 1 base from J, with 11 bases between. There are 14 residues in the CDR3. Germline CDR1 is WSHSY and CDR2 is SAAADI.

The chain carries TRBV28 and TRBJ2-7, with D possibly matching TRBD1 (6 bases). The germline CDR1 and CDR2 sequences are MDHEN and SYDVKM. The CDR3 extends over 14 amino acids. Deletions cut 6 bases from V and 4 bases from J, with 16 bases between. CDR3 in amino acids: CASRLQGIDYEQYF. The CDR3 DNA is TGTGCCAGCAGACTACAGGGAATCGATTACGAGCAGTACTTC.

This clone has just a few counts. J is TRBJ1-1 and V is TRBV27, with a possible D match to TRBD1 (5 bases). Trimming shortened V by 2 bases and J by 1 base, and 8 bases separated the two germline ends. The CDR3 is made up of 14 amino acids. Germline assignment: CDR1 MNHEY and CDR2 SMNVEV (reference sequence). The DNA of the CDR3 is TGTGCCAGCAGTTTACGACAGAAGAACACTGAAGCTTTCTTT. Its translation: CASSLRQKNTEAFF.